The rows below give T cell receptor beta chains drawn from one sample of a study of blood T cell repertoires in COVID-19. Generated by immunoSEQ multiplex PCR, the TCRdb table keeps only in-frame clones and is missing some. The table shows around 230,000 clones, with just under 90% occurring only once. The sequenced material came from PBMCs or T cells enriched from blood (not recorded which). These receptors all come from a woman in her 30s with acute COVID-19. Each CDR3 is given with its conserved first and last residue.

V gene: TRBV7-8; J gene: TRBJ2-3; CDR3 protein: CASSRWGGQIADTQYF
V gene: TRBV16; J gene: TRBJ1-6; CDR3 protein: CASSHRGSGNSPLHF
V gene: TRBV28; J gene: TRBJ1-2; CDR3 protein: CASTKDRAYGYTF
V gene: TRBV30; J gene: TRBJ1-5; CDR3 protein: CAWSEQGGVGNQPQHF
V gene: TRBV4-3; J gene: TRBJ1-2; CDR3 protein: CASSQDGPAAGDGYTF
V gene: TRBV7-9; J gene: TRBJ1-5; CDR3 protein: CASSLGPDSNQPQHF
V gene: TRBV28; J gene: TRBJ1-4; CDR3 protein: CASSPGWSNEKLFF
V gene: TRBV6-6; J gene: TRBJ1-4; CDR3 protein: CASSYGATNEKLFF
V gene: TRBV6-5; J gene: TRBJ1-6; CDR3 protein: CASSYSDRANSPLHF
V gene: TRBV6-5; J gene: TRBJ1-2; CDR3 protein: CASSSRTGGSYGYTF
V gene: TRBV19; J gene: TRBJ1-6; CDR3 protein: CASSNSDRATLINNSPLHF
V gene: TRBV12-5; J gene: TRBJ2-2; CDR3 protein: CASGRVTGELFF
V gene: TRBV7-2; J gene: TRBJ2-3; CDR3 protein: CASSSLGTDTQYF
V gene: TRBV7-4; J gene: TRBJ1-5; CDR3 protein: CASSERTGNSNQPQHF
V gene: TRBV28; J gene: TRBJ1-2; CDR3 protein: CASSFQGLNYGYTF
V gene: TRBV11-2; J gene: TRBJ2-2; CDR3 protein: CASSHVGRGELFF
V gene: TRBV4-1; J gene: TRBJ1-1; CDR3 protein: CASSQGIFGTGMTEAFF
V gene: TRBV5-6; J gene: TRBJ1-6; CDR3 protein: CASSIRDRFNSPLHF
V gene: TRBV5-1; J gene: TRBJ1-1; CDR3 protein: CASSTSGTGLNTEAFF
V gene: TRBV4-3; J gene: TRBJ2-1; CDR3 protein: CASSPTITTGYNEQFF
V gene: TRBV6-6; J gene: TRBJ1-1; CDR3 protein: CASSYSKQLNTEAFF
V gene: TRBV5-6; J gene: TRBJ2-3; CDR3 protein: CASSLVPAGGGGADTQYF
V gene: TRBV4-1; J gene: TRBJ1-1; CDR3 protein: CASSQDSTGQLVNTEAFF
V gene: TRBV10-3; J gene: TRBJ2-3; CDR3 protein: CAISESTGRDTQYF
V gene: TRBV27; J gene: TRBJ2-5; CDR3 protein: CASGQGQGRQETQYF
V gene: TRBV7-7; J gene: TRBJ2-3; CDR3 protein: CASSLGLAGTDTQYF
V gene: TRBV6-5; J gene: TRBJ1-2; CDR3 protein: CASRKTGDNYGYTF
V gene: TRBV10-3; J gene: TRBJ1-4; CDR3 protein: CAINLGQLNEKLFF
V gene: TRBV19; J gene: TRBJ1-2; CDR3 protein: CASGQGANDYGYTF